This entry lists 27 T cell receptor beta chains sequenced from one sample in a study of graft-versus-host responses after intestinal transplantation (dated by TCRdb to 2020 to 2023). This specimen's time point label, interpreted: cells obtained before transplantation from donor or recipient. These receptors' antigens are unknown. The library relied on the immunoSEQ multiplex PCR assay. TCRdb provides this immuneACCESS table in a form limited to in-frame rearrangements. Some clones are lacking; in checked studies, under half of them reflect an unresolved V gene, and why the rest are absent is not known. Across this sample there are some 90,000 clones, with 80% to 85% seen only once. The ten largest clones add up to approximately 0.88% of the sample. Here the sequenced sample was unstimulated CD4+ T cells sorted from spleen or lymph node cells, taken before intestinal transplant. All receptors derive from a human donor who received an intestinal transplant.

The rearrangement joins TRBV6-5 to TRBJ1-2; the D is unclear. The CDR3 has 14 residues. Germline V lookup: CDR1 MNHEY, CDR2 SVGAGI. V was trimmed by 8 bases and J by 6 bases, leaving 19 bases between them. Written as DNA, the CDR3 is TGTGCCAGCGCCCAGTCAGGAGGAAGTGATGGCTACACCTTC. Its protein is CASAQSGGSDGYTF.

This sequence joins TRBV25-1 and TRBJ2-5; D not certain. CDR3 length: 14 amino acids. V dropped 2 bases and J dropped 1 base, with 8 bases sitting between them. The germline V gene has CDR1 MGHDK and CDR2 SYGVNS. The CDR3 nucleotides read TGTGCCAGCAGTGAAAGTAACAGCCAAGAGACCCAGTACTTC. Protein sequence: CASSESNSQETQYF.

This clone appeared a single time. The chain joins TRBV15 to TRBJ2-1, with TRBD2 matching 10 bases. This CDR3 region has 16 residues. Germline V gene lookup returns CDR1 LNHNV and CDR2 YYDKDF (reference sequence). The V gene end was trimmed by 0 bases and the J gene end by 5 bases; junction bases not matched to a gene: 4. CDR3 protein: CATSRESGGGNNEQFF. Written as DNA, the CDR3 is TGTGCCACCAGCAGAGAAAGCGGGGGGGGAAACAATGAGCAGTTCTTC.

The CDR3 reads CASSFRGGGSYEQYF. The CDR3 DNA follows: TGTGCCAGCAGCTTCAGGGGCGGGGGATCCTACGAGCAGTACTTC. The chain is built from TRBV7-2 and TRBJ2-7; a weak D match, TRBD2 (7 bases). V lost 3 bases, J lost 1 base, and 13 bases lay in between. The CDR3 sequence is 15 residues long. The germline CDR1 and CDR2 sequences are SGHTA and FQGNSA.

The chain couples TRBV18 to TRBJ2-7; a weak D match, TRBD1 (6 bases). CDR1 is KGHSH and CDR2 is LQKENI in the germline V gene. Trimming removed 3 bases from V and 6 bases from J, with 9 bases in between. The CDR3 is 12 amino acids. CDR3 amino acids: CASSPGQSEQYF. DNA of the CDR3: TGTGCCAGCTCACCCGGACAGAGCGAGCAGTACTTC.

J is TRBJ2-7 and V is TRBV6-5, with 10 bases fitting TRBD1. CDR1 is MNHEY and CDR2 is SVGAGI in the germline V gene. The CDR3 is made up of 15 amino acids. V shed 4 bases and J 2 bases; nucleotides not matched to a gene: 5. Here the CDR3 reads CASSSGTGDPYEQYF. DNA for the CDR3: TGTGCCAGCAGTTCCGGGACAGGGGACCCCTACGAGCAGTACTTC.

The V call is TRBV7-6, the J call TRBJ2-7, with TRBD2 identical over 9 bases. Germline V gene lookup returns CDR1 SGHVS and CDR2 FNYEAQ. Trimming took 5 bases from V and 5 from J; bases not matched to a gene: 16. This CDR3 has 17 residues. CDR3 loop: CASSPRWASGTFNEQYF. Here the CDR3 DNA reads TGTGCCAGCAGCCCCCGATGGGCTAGCGGGACTTTCAACGAGCAGTACTTC.

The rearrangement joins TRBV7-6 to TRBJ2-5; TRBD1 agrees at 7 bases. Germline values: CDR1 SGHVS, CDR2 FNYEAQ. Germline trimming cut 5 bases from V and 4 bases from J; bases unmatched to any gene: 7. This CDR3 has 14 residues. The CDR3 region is CASSPWAGGETQYF. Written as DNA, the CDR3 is TGTGCCAGCAGCCCATGGGCAGGGGGAGAGACCCAGTACTTC.

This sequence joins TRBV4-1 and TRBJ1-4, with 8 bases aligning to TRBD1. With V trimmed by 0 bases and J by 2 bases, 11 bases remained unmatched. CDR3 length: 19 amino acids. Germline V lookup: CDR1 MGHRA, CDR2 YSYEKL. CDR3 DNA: TGCGCCAGCAGCCAAGATCCCACCCTTGACAGGGGTACTAATGAAAAACTGTTTTTT. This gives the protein CASSQDPTLDRGTNEKLFF.

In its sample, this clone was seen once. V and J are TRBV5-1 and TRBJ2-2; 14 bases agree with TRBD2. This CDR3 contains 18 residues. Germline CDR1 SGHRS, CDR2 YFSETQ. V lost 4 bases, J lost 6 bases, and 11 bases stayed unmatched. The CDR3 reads CASSTGLAGGTIPGELFF. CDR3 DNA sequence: TGCGCCAGCAGCACCGGACTAGCGGGGGGCACAATCCCCGGGGAGCTGTTTTTT.

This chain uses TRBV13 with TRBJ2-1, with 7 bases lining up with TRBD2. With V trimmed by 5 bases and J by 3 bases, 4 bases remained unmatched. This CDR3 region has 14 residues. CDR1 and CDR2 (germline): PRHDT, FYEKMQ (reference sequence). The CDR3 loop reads CASSQRDLYNEQFF. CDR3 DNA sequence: TGTGCCAGCAGCCAGCGGGACCTCTACAATGAGCAGTTCTTC.

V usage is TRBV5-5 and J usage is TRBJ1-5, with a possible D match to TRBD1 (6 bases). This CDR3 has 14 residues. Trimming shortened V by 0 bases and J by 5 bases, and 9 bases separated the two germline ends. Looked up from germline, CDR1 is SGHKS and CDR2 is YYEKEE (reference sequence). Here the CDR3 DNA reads TGTGCCAGCAGCTTGGGGACAGCCTATCAGCCCCAGCATTTT. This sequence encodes CASSLGTAYQPQHF.

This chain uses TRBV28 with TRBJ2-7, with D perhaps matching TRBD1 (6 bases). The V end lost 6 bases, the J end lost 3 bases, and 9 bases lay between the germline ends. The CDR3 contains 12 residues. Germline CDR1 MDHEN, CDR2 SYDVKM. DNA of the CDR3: TGTGCCAGCAGGAGACAGGTCTACGAGCAGTACTTC. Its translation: CASRRQVYEQYF.

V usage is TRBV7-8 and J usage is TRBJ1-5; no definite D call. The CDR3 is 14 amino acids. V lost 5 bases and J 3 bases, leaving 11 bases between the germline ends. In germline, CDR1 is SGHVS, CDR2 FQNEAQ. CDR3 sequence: CASSRNSNNQPQHF. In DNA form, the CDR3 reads TGTGCCAGCAGCCGGAACAGCAACAATCAGCCCCAGCATTTT. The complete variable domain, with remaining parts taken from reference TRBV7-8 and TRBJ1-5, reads GAGVSQSPRYKVAKRGQDVALRCDPISGHVSLFWYQQALGQGPEFLTYFQNEAQLDKSGLPSDRFFAERPEGSVSTLKIQRTQQEDSAVYLCASSRNSNNQPQHFGDGTRLSIL.

The CDR3 coding sequence is TGCGCCAGCAGCTTGGACAGTAAATACAATGAGCAGTTCTTC. It codes for CASSLDSKYNEQFF. This chain uses TRBV5-1 with TRBJ2-1; D gene unclear. V gave up 0 bases and J gave up 4 bases, with 8 bases separating them. In germline, CDR1 is SGHRS, CDR2 YFSETQ. The CDR3 loop spans 14 amino acids.

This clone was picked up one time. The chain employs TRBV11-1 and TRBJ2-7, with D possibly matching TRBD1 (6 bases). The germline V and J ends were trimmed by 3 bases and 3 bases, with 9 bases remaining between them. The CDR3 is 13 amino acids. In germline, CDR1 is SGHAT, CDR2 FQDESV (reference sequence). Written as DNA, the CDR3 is TGTGCCAGCAGCTTCGGACAGCTCTACGAGCAGTACTTC. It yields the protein CASSFGQLYEQYF.

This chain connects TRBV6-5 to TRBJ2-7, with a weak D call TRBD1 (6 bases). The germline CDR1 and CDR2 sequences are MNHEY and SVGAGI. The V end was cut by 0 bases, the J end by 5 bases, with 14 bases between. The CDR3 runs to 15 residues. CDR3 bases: TGTGCCAGCAGTTACTCGGCGGACAGCTACCACGAGCAGTACTTC. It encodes CASSYSADSYHEQYF.

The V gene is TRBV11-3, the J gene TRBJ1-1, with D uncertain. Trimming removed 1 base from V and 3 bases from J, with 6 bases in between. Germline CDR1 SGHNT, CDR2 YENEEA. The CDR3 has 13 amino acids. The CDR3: CASSLVRYTEAFF. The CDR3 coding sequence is TGTGCCAGCAGCTTAGTGCGGTACACTGAAGCTTTCTTT.

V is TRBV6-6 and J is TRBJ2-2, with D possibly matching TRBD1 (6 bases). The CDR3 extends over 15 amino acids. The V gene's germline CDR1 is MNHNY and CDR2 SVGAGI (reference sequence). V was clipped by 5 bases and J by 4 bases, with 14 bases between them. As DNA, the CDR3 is TGTGCCAGCAGTCTGACAGGTCGGGGCACCGGGGAGCTGTTTTTT. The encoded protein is CASSLTGRGTGELFF.

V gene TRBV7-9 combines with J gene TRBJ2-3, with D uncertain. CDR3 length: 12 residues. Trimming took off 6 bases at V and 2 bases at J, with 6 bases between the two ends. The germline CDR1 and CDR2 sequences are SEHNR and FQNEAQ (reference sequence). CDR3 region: CASSPNTDTQYF. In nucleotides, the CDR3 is TGTGCCAGCAGTCCTAACACAGATACGCAGTATTTT. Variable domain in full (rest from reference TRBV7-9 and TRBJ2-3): DTGVSQNPRHKITKRGQNVTFRCDPISEHNRLYWYRQTLGQGPEFLTYFQNEAQLEKSRLLSDRFSAERPKGSFSTLEIQRTEQGDSAMYLCASSPNTDTQYFGPGTRLTVL.

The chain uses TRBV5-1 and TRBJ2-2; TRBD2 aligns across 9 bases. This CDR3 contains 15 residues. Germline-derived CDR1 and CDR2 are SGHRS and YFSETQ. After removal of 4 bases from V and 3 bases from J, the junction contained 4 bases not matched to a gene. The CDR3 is CASSEPSGDTGELFF. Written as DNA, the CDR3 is TGCGCCAGCAGCGAGCCTAGCGGGGACACCGGGGAGCTGTTTTTT.

CDR3 bases: TGTGCCTCCAGCGGGAGGGCCTTCTACGAGCAGTACTTC. It is translated as CASSGRAFYEQYF. This chain uses TRBV19 with TRBJ2-7; 10 nucleotides align to TRBD2. The CDR3 is made up of 13 amino acids. CDR1 and CDR2 (germline): LNHDA, SQIVND (reference sequence). With 11 bases clipped from V and 3 bases from J, the junction kept 7 bases outside the gene matches.

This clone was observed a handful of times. CDR3 protein: CASQDWMNTEAFF. The CDR3 DNA is TGTGCCAGTCAAGACTGGATGAACACTGAAGCTTTCTTT. The genes are TRBV19 and TRBJ1-1, with D hard to call. The CDR3 runs 13 residues. Germline values: CDR1 LNHDA, CDR2 SQIVND (reference sequence). The V and J ends lost 8 bases and 0 bases respectively, with 10 bases between them.

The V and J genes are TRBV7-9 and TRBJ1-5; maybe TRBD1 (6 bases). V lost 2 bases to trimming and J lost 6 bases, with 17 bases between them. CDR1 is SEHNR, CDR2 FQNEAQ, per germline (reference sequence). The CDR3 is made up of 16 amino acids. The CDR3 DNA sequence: TGTGCCAGCAGCTTACAGGGACCGACAGGTCTTCAGCCCCAGCATTTT. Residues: CASSLQGPTGLQPQHF.

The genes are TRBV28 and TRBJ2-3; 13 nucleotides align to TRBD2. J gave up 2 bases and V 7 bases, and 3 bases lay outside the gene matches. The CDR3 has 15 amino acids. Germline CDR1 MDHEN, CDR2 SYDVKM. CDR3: CASTGTSGATDTQYF. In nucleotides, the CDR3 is TGTGCCAGCACAGGGACTAGCGGGGCCACAGATACGCAGTATTTT.

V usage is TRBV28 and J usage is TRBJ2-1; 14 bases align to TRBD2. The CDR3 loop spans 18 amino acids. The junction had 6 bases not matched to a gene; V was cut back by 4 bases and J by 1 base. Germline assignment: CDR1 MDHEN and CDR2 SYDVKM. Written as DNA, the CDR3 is TGTGCCAGCAGTTCACGGACTAGCGGGAGGTGGTCCTACAATGAGCAGTTCTTC. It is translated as CASSSRTSGRWSYNEQFF.

The chain's CDR3 is CASSVGGSTSTDTQYF. CDR3 DNA sequence: TGTGCCAGCAGCGTAGGAGGGAGTACGAGCACAGATACGCAGTATTTT. The chain combines TRBV9 with TRBJ2-3; D perhaps matches TRBD2 (5 bases). CDR3 length equals 16 residues. Germline V gene data show CDR1 as SGDLS and CDR2 as YYNGEE. V shed 0 bases and J shed 0 bases, with 11 bases lying between them.